The 27 T cell receptor beta chains reported below all come from one sample, sequenced in a study of T cells in Graves' hyperthyroidism and ophthalmopathy (dated by TCRdb to between 2018 and 2021). The library was prepared using multiplex PCR. These reads were obtained on an Illumina HiSeq 2000. TCR beta CDR3 regions were amplified from RNA transcripts. For the first round of RT-PCR on the TCR CDR3, the HTBI primer set was used together with the Qiagen OneStep RT-PCR kit. TCRdb trimmed the raw reads at Q25, called clones with MiXCR and kept productive beta chains. Each CDR3 protein gets just one entry, which takes the most common genes and DNA from the rows behind it. For this sample the table gives approximately 600,000 distinct CDR3 sequences, of which about 15% were detected only once. Less than 6% of the sample rests with the top ten. The sample comprised blood. The receptors were gathered from a woman aged 30 to 39 with Graves' hyperthyroidism that later progressed to Graves' ophthalmopathy.

The rearrangement links TRBV7-8 to TRBJ2-6; D not certain. V was trimmed by 8 bases and J by 0 bases, leaving 14 bases between them. This CDR3 region has 16 residues. Germline CDR1 and CDR2: SGHVS and FQNEAQ. The CDR3 bases are TGTGCCAGCCTCTTAGGGTTGCGCTCTGGGGCCAACGTCCTGACTTTC. Its translation is CASLLGLRSGANVLTF.

Ten or more counts support this clonotype. The chain employs TRBV29-1 and TRBJ2-1; D gene ambiguous. V lost 4 bases and J 6 bases, leaving 7 bases between the germline ends. The CDR3 length is 11 residues. Per germline, CDR1 SQVTM and CDR2 ANQGSEA. The CDR3 DNA sequence: TGCAGCGTTGCGGCGCCCAATGAGCAGTTCTTC. Translating gives CSVAAPNEQFF.

This clonotype was counted at least ten times. The rearrangement uses TRBV27 and TRBJ2-7; TRBD2 is a possible D gene (6 bases). CDR3 length equals 17 residues. V dropped 5 bases and J dropped 0 bases, with 20 bases sitting between them. Germline loops: CDR1 MNHEY, CDR2 SMNVEV (reference sequence). As DNA, the CDR3 is TGTGCCAGCAGTGCTGGGGGAGCGGGTGCCTTCTCCTACGAGCAGTACTTC. This gives the protein CASSAGGAGAFSYEQYF.

This clonotype occurred once. The rearrangement uses TRBV7-2 and TRBJ2-7; 8 nucleotides agree with TRBD1. V lost 4 bases and J lost 5; bases outside the gene matches: 10. CDR3 length equals 15 residues. Germline V CDR1 and CDR2: SGHTA, FQGNSA. In DNA form, the CDR3 reads TGTGCCAGCAGCTCCATCCGGGACAGGTCCGACGAGCAGTACTTC. It yields the protein CASSSIRDRSDEQYF.

This clonotype was detected ten times or more. The V gene is TRBV7-2, the J gene TRBJ2-7; D unclear. The germline V gene encodes CDR1 SGHTA and CDR2 FQGNSA. Trimming stripped 0 bases from V and 5 bases from J, with 5 bases between. This CDR3 region has 12 residues. The CDR3 protein is CASSLAVDEQYF. CDR3 coding DNA: TGTGCCAGCAGCTTAGCGGTGGACGAGCAGTACTTC.

The chain recombines TRBV2 with TRBJ2-1, with D perhaps TRBD2 (6 bases). Germline V lookup: CDR1 SNHLY, CDR2 FYNNEI. Deletions cut 3 bases from V and 4 bases from J, with 10 bases between. This CDR3 is 14 amino acids long. The CDR3, as DNA: TGTGCCAGCAGTGATGGTGGGAGGTACAATGAGCAGTTCTTC. Protein: CASSDGGRYNEQFF.

At least ten counts were recorded for this clonotype. This chain connects TRBV11-3 to TRBJ2-1, with D tentatively TRBD1 or TRBD2 (5 bases each). The V gene lost 1 base and the J gene lost 7 bases, with 14 bases spanning the gap. CDR1 and CDR2 (germline): SGHNT, YENEEA. The length of the CDR3 is 15 residues. Written as DNA, the CDR3 is TGTGCCAGCAGCTTAGTTGACCCCGGGGCTAATGAGCAGTTCTTC. Encoded protein: CASSLVDPGANEQFF. The variable domain in full, completed from reference TRBV11-3 and TRBJ2-1, reads EAGVVQSPRYKIIEKKQPVAFWCNPISGHNTLYWYLQNLGQGPELLIRYENEEAVDDSQLPKDRFSAERLKGVDSTLKIQPAELGDSAVYLCASSLVDPGANEQFFGPGTRLTVL.

This clonotype has at least ten counts. V gene TRBV28 combines with J gene TRBJ1-1; weak D call: TRBD1 (5 bases). The CDR3 loop spans 12 amino acids. V shed 6 bases and J shed 6 bases, with 11 bases lying between them. Germline loops: CDR1 MDHEN, CDR2 SYDVKM. CDR3 bases: TGTGCCAGCAGCACTGACAGAGCTGAAGCTTTCTTT. Translating gives CASSTDRAEAFF.

The rearrangement uses TRBV20-1 and TRBJ2-3; D unresolved. The germline V gene encodes CDR1 DFQATT and CDR2 SNEGSKA (reference sequence). Trimming removed 5 bases from V and 6 bases from J, with 21 bases in between. The CDR3 extends over 15 amino acids. DNA for the CDR3: TGCAGTGCTTGTTCTAGAATAACCCTGGGGGATACGCAGTATTTT. Translation: CSACSRITLGDTQYF.

Comments on this clonotype: This sequence may be a read error, since a much larger clone differs from it by one base. The chain carries TRBV2 and TRBJ1-2, with D uncertain. This CDR3 spans 16 amino acids. Germline V gene sequence: CDR1 SNHLY, CDR2 FYNNEI. V was clipped by 6 bases and J by 4 bases, with 21 bases between them. The CDR3 spells CASRASGGYGGYGYTF. As DNA, the CDR3 is TGTGCCAGCAGGGCTTCAGGAGGGTACGGCGGCTATGGCTACACCTTC. Full variable domain (remainder filled in from reference TRBV2 and TRBJ1-2): EPEVTQTPSHQVTQMGQEVILRCVPISNHLYFYWYRQILGQKVEFLVSFYNNEISEKSEIFDDQFSVERPDGSNFTLKIRSTKLEDSAMYFCASRASGGYGGYGYTFGSGTRLTVV.

This clonotype was recorded many times. This chain uses TRBV18 with TRBJ2-5; 10 nucleotides agree with TRBD2. Germline lookup yields CDR1 KGHSH and CDR2 LQKENI. V was clipped by 3 bases and J by 5 bases; unmatched bases: 9. The CDR3 is 16 amino acids. The DNA for the CDR3 is TGTGCCAGCTCACCTAATCGACTAGCGGGCGGTGAGACCCAGTACTTC. It codes for CASSPNRLAGGETQYF.

The chain has TRBV27 and TRBJ2-1, with no clear D. Looked up from germline, CDR1 is MNHEY and CDR2 is SMNVEV (reference sequence). Trimming took off 4 bases at V and 7 bases at J, with 11 bases between the two ends. This CDR3 region has 13 residues. CDR3 amino acids: CASSYDLGNEQFF. CDR3 nucleotide sequence: TGTGCCAGCAGTTACGACTTGGGAAATGAGCAGTTCTTC.

This clonotype was recorded at least ten times. The genes are TRBV9 and TRBJ2-5; 10 bases are shared with TRBD2. Trimming cost V 0 bases and J 2 bases; bases outside gene matches: 4. The CDR3 runs to 16 residues. Per germline, CDR1 SGDLS and CDR2 YYNGEE. The CDR3 coding sequence is TGTGCCAGCAGCGTAGAAAGCGGGAGGGATCAAGAGACCCAGTACTTC. Its protein product is CASSVESGRDQETQYF. The full variable domain, rest sourced from reference TRBV9 and TRBJ2-5, is DSGVTQTPKHLITATGQRVTLRCSPRSGDLSVYWYQQSLDQGLQFLIQYYNGEERAKGNILERFSAQQFPDLHSELNLSSLELGDSALYFCASSVESGRDQETQYFGPGTRLLVL.

In this sample, this clonotype turned up many times. The rearrangement uses TRBV20-1 and TRBJ2-7; weak D call: TRBD1 (6 bases). The CDR3 length is 13 residues. The ends were cut back, 0 bases at V and 7 bases at J, with 13 bases in the middle. The germline CDR1 and CDR2 sequences are DFQATT and SNEGSKA (reference sequence). The chain's CDR3 is CSARDRGSWEQYF. The CDR3 DNA follows: TGCAGTGCTAGAGACAGGGGAAGTTGGGAGCAGTACTTC.

This clonotype was seen many times. The chain recombines TRBV20-1 with TRBJ1-6; D not certain. Germline values: CDR1 DFQATT, CDR2 SNEGSKA (reference sequence). The V gene lost 2 bases and the J gene lost 7 bases, with 18 bases spanning the gap. The CDR3 runs 16 residues. As DNA, the CDR3 is TGCAGTGCTAGAACCTCCCTGACACAGTTAAATTCACCCCTCCACTTT. Encoded protein: CSARTSLTQLNSPLHF.

This clonotype has just one count. This rearrangement joins TRBV12-3 or TRBV12-4 to TRBJ1-1; the D is unclear. The CDR3 is 16 amino acids. V lost 2 bases to trimming and J lost 0 bases, with 13 bases between them. In nucleotides, the CDR3 is TGTGCCAGCAGTTTATATGCCTCGGGAATGAACACTGAAGCTTTCTTT. It is translated as CASSLYASGMNTEAFF.

This clonotype was observed many times. J is TRBJ2-1 and V is TRBV28; 8 nucleotides match TRBD1. Germline-derived CDR1 and CDR2 are MDHEN and SYDVKM. CDR3 length: 15 residues. The junction had 11 bases not matched to a gene; V was cut back by 6 bases and J by 7 bases. CDR3 sequence: CASSFYGQGGNEQFF. DNA of the CDR3: TGTGCCAGCAGCTTCTATGGACAGGGAGGAAATGAGCAGTTCTTC. Combining the CDR3 with reference TRBV28 and TRBJ2-1 gives the whole variable domain DVKVTQSSRYLVKRTGEKVFLECVQDMDHENMFWYRQDPGLGLRLIYFSYDVKMKEKGDIPEGYSVSREKKERFSLILESASTNQTSMYLCASSFYGQGGNEQFFGPGTRLTVL.

In its sample, this clonotype was seen a few times. This chain connects TRBV29-1 to TRBJ2-1; 10 bases align to TRBD2. The CDR3 has 14 residues. V trimming: 8 bases; J trimming: 2 bases; junction bases outside the gene matches: 6. CDR1 is SQVTM and CDR2 is ANQGSEA in the germline V gene. CDR3 sequence: CSTRTSGAYNEQFF. The CDR3 DNA sequence: TGCAGCACCAGGACTAGCGGAGCCTACAATGAGCAGTTCTTC.

In this sample, this clonotype turned up many times. The V gene is TRBV12-3 or TRBV12-4, the J gene TRBJ1-5; TRBD1 matches at 9 bases. CDR3 length equals 16 residues. V shed 0 bases, J shed 0 bases, and the junction held 0 bases outside the gene matches. The chain's CDR3 is CASSLAGQGSNQPQHF. In nucleotides, the CDR3 is TGTGCCAGCAGTTTAGCGGGACAGGGTAGCAATCAGCCCCAGCATTTT.

This clonotype was seen repeatedly, ten times or more. The chain recombines TRBV6-5 with TRBJ2-7, with 7 bases fitting TRBD2. The CDR3 has 17 amino acids. Per germline, CDR1 MNHEY and CDR2 SVGAGI. With V trimmed by 0 bases and J by 1 base, 9 bases remained unmatched. The CDR3 region is CASSYSSSSGDSYEQYF. The CDR3 region has the DNA TGTGCCAGCAGTTACTCGTCGTCCAGCGGGGATTCCTACGAGCAGTACTTC.

This clonotype was counted many times. V is TRBV12-3 or TRBV12-4 and J is TRBJ2-7; 12 bases map to TRBD1. Trimming removed 2 bases from V and 4 bases from J; junction bases left unmatched: 6. The CDR3 totals 16 residues. CDR3 in DNA: TGTGCCAGCAGTTTAATGGAGGGACAGGGGGCTTACGAGCAGTACTTC. It encodes CASSLMEGQGAYEQYF.

This clonotype was found many times. This rearrangement joins TRBV28 to TRBJ1-2; D uncertain. This CDR3 contains 14 residues. With 7 bases removed from V and 4 bases from J, the gap between germline ends came to 16 bases. CDR1 and CDR2 from the germline V gene are MDHEN and SYDVKM. CDR3 loop: CASTFDHRIYGYTF. The CDR3 DNA sequence: TGTGCCAGCACCTTTGACCACAGAATCTATGGCTACACCTTC.

The chain uses TRBV27 and TRBJ2-1, with 12 bases aligning to TRBD2. CDR1 is MNHEY and CDR2 is SMNVEV in the germline V gene (reference sequence). This CDR3 region has 15 residues. After removal of 5 bases from V and 8 bases from J, the junction contained 7 bases not matched to a gene. The CDR3 DNA sequence: TGTGCCAGCAGTCCCCTAGCGGGAGGGCCGGATGAGCAGTTCTTC. Protein: CASSPLAGGPDEQFF.

This chain connects TRBV20-1 to TRBJ2-1, with D maybe TRBD2 (5 bases). Between the trimmed V and J ends, which lost 2 bases and 0 bases, there was a span of 11 bases. The germline V gene has CDR1 DFQATT and CDR2 SNEGSKA (reference sequence). The CDR3 is 15 amino acids. CDR3 coding DNA: TGCAGTGCTAGATACAAAGGAGGCTCCTACAATGAGCAGTTCTTC. Translation gives CSARYKGGSYNEQFF.

This clonotype was found a few times. V and J are TRBV7-9 and TRBJ2-1; the match to TRBD2 covers 14 bases. The V and J ends lost 1 base and 11 bases, in that order; junction bases with no gene match: 13. Germline V gene lookup returns CDR1 SEHNR and CDR2 FQNEAQ (reference sequence). The length of the CDR3 is 18 residues. The CDR3 protein is CASSLGKGTSGSPDKQFF. The CDR3 nucleotides are TGTGCCAGCAGCTTAGGGAAAGGGACTAGCGGGAGTCCGGATAAGCAGTTCTTC.

The chain couples TRBV3-1 to TRBJ1-3; D is ambiguous. The ends were cut back, 0 bases at V and 9 bases at J, with 18 bases in the middle. This CDR3 contains 16 residues. Germline V gene lookup returns CDR1 LGHDT and CDR2 YNNKEL (reference sequence). CDR3 protein: CASSQDAAATRTTIYF. The CDR3 coding sequence is TGTGCCAGCAGCCAAGATGCCGCAGCTACAAGAACCACCATATATTTT.

This clonotype occurred many times. The chain recombines TRBV30 with TRBJ2-1; D ambiguous. Trimming took 4 bases from V and 6 from J, leaving 10 bases between them. Germline values: CDR1 GTSNPN, CDR2 SVGIG (reference sequence). The CDR3 contains 12 residues. The CDR3 sequence is CAWIGLTNEQFF. CDR3 nucleotides: TGTGCCTGGATCGGGCTGACCAATGAGCAGTTCTTC.